Shown below are 16 T cell receptor beta chains from a single sample sequenced in a study of identical twins. One entry per CDR3 protein, called by TCRdb with MiXCR from the 5' RACE reads. Here the sample spans approximately 500,000 distinct CDR3 sequences, approximately 16% being singletons. The same sample was also studied in work on yellow fever vaccine responses in identical twins.

Sequencing used CD4+ T cells sorted from blood. Receptors were obtained from a woman aged 18 to 35 in good health.

This clonotype was counted at least ten times. This chain links TRBV12-3 or TRBV12-4 with TRBJ1-5; weak D call: TRBD1 (5 bases). V lost 5 bases to trimming and J lost 1 base, with 9 bases between them. The CDR3 covers 14 residues. The CDR3 nucleotides are TGTGCCAGCAGTCCCCGACAGAGCAATCAGCCCCAGCATTTT. This gives the protein CASSPRQSNQPQHF.

The rearrangement uses TRBV20-1 and TRBJ1-5; 8 bases line up with TRBD1. Germline values: CDR1 DFQATT, CDR2 SNEGSKA (reference sequence). The CDR3 length is 15 residues. The V and J ends lost 4 bases and 6 bases, in that order; junction bases with no gene match: 11. The chain's CDR3 is CSATSGTGQSQPQHF. In DNA form, the CDR3 reads TGCAGTGCTACAAGCGGGACAGGACAGAGTCAGCCCCAGCATTTT.

The chain carries TRBV20-1 and TRBJ2-3; D uncertain. The germline V and J ends were trimmed by 3 bases and 1 base, with 8 bases remaining between them. Germline V gene sequence: CDR1 DFQATT, CDR2 SNEGSKA (reference sequence). This CDR3 spans 13 amino acids. CDR3 loop: CSASFLRTDTQYF. DNA for the CDR3: TGCAGTGCTAGTTTTCTCCGCACAGATACGCAGTATTTT.

This chain connects TRBV10-1 to TRBJ2-2; 8 bases are shared with TRBD1. Germline CDR1 and CDR2: WNHNN and SYGVQD (reference sequence). The CDR3 spans 17 residues. Losses at the gene ends were 3 bases for V and 0 bases for J; bases not matched to a gene: 6. For the CDR3, the DNA is TGCGCCAGCAGTGACCCGACAGGGGCCCCGAACACCGGGGAGCTGTTTTTT. Its translation: CASSDPTGAPNTGELFF.

A few counts support this clonotype. The CDR3, as DNA: TGTGCCAGCAGACCTAACCGTAGCGGGAGATCCCTCGAGCAGTACTTC. Its protein is CASRPNRSGRSLEQYF. V and J are TRBV28 and TRBJ2-7, with TRBD2 identical over 9 bases. V was clipped by 6 bases and J by 6 bases; unmatched bases: 15. This CDR3 is 16 amino acids long. The germline V gene encodes CDR1 MDHEN and CDR2 SYDVKM.

This clonotype was seen a few times. V gene TRBV25-1 combines with J gene TRBJ2-1, with TRBD1 identical over 8 bases. Germline V lookup: CDR1 MGHDK, CDR2 SYGVNS. The CDR3 is made up of 12 amino acids. V lost 2 bases to trimming and J lost 13 bases; unmatched junction nucleotides: 4. CDR3 coding DNA: TGTGCCAGCAGTGAACAGACAGGGGAACAGTTCTTC. Translation: CASSEQTGEQFF. The full variable domain, completed using reference TRBV25-1 and TRBJ2-1, is EADIYQTPRYLVIGTGKKITLECSQTMGHDKMYWYQQDPGMELHLIHYSYGVNSTEKGDLSSESTVSRIRTEHFPLTLESARPSHTSQYLCASSEQTGEQFFGPGTRLTVL.

The rearrangement links TRBV28 to TRBJ2-4; D tentatively fits TRBD1 or TRBD2 (6 bases each). Germline CDR1 and CDR2: MDHEN and SYDVKM. The CDR3 covers 15 residues. V was cut by 2 bases and J by 4 bases, with 12 bases left in between. CDR3 sequence (DNA): TGTGCCAGCAGTTTAGTTACGGGGGCGAAAAACATTCAGTACTTC. Its protein product is CASSLVTGAKNIQYF.

This clonotype was recorded many times. V and J are TRBV5-1 and TRBJ2-3; D may be TRBD1 or TRBD2 (5 bases each). The CDR3 has 15 amino acids. Trimming left V 0 bases short and J 5 bases short, with 13 bases between. CDR1 is SGHRS and CDR2 is YFSETQ in the germline V gene. The DNA for the CDR3 is TGCGCCAGCAGCTTGGGGGGGACCAGAGGAGATACGCAGTATTTT. Translation: CASSLGGTRGDTQYF.

This clonotype came up many times. J is TRBJ2-5 and V is TRBV28; possibly TRBD2 for D (6 bases). The CDR3 spans 14 residues. Trimming cost V 5 bases and J 1 base, with 11 bases left between them. Germline V lookup: CDR1 MDHEN, CDR2 SYDVKM. CDR3 sequence reads: CASSPPGLQETQYF. The CDR3 DNA is TGTGCCAGCAGTCCCCCGGGACTCCAAGAGACCCAGTACTTC.

This chain joins TRBV6-4 and TRBJ2-1; D call uncertain. V was trimmed by 2 bases and J by 4 bases, leaving 6 bases between them. The CDR3 consists of 13 residues. Germline V CDR1 and CDR2: MRHNA, SNTAGT. In nucleotides, the CDR3 is TGTGCCAGCAGTGACACGGAGTACAATGAGCAGTTCTTC. Translating it yields CASSDTEYNEQFF.

A few counts support this clonotype. This chain joins TRBV10-3 and TRBJ1-6, with D maybe TRBD1 (6 bases). CDR3 size: 13 residues. Per the germline V gene, CDR1 is ENHRY and CDR2 is SYGVKD. Written as DNA, the CDR3 is TGTGCGGTCGGGACAACTAATAATTCACCCCTCCACTTT. Translation gives CAVGTTNNSPLHF.

This clonotype was observed a handful of times. The V call is TRBV6-5, the J call TRBJ2-6, with 11 bases lining up with TRBD1. Germline V lookup: CDR1 MNHEY, CDR2 SVGAGI. V shed 2 bases, J shed 2 bases, and the junction held 5 bases outside the gene matches. The CDR3 runs to 18 residues. As DNA, the CDR3 is TGTGCCAGCAGTTACGGAGGGACAGGGGGTGCTGGGGCCAACGTCCTGACTTTC. It is translated as CASSYGGTGGAGANVLTF.

The rearrangement uses TRBV7-2 and TRBJ2-1; D may match TRBD1 or TRBD2 (5 bases each). There are 13 residues in the CDR3. Trimming removed 1 base from V and 6 bases from J, with 7 bases in between. Germline CDR1 reads SGHTA; CDR2 reads FQGNSA. Here the CDR3 reads CASSLGDRNEQFF. DNA of the CDR3: TGTGCCAGCAGCTTAGGGGACCGCAATGAGCAGTTCTTC. The complete variable domain, with remaining parts taken from reference TRBV7-2 and TRBJ2-1, reads GAGVSQSPSNKVTEKGKDVELRCDPISGHTALYWYRQSLGQGLEFLIYFQGNSAPDKSGLPSDRFSAERTGGSVSTLTIQRTQQEDSAVYLCASSLGDRNEQFFGPGTRLTVL.

This clonotype occurred many times. The chain links TRBV6-1 to TRBJ1-5, with 7 bases aligning to TRBD1. Germline loops: CDR1 MNHNS, CDR2 SASEGT. The CDR3 spans 15 residues. The ends lost 6 bases at V and 2 bases at J; junction bases unmatched: 7. The CDR3 loop is CASRSGGSGNQPQHF. CDR3 coding DNA: TGTGCCAGCAGATCAGGGGGGTCGGGCAATCAGCCCCAGCATTTT.

This clonotype has more than one count but fewer than ten. The chain combines TRBV12-3 or TRBV12-4 with TRBJ2-1; tentatively, D is TRBD2 (5 bases). V was trimmed by 8 bases and J by 8 bases, leaving 22 bases between them. The CDR3 runs 15 residues. CDR3 DNA sequence: TGTGCCAGCGAAGACAAGGGTGTGGGAGTCGATGAGCAGTTCTTC. Protein product: CASEDKGVGVDEQFF.

DNA for the CDR3: TGCGCCAGCAGCAACGCAGGGACAGGGTTACACACCGGGGAGCTGTTTTTT. It specifies CASSNAGTGLHTGELFF. The chain combines TRBV5-1 with TRBJ2-2, with 9 nucleotides matching TRBD1. CDR3 length: 17 residues. Trimming removed 4 bases from V and 3 bases from J; junction bases left unmatched: 10. Per germline, CDR1 SGHRS and CDR2 YFSETQ.